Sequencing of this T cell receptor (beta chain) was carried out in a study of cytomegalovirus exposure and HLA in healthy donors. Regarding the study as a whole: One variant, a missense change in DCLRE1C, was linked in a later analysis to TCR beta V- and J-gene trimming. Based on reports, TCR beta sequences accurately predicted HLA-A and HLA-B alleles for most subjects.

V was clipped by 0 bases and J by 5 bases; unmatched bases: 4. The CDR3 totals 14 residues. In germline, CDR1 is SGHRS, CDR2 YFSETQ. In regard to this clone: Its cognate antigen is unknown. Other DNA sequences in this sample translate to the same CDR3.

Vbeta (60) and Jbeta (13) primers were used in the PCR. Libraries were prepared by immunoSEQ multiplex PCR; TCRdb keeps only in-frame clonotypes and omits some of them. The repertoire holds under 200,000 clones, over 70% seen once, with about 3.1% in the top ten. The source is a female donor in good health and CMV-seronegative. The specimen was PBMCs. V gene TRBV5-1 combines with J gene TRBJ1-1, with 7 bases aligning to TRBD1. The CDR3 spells CASSLEGAGTEAFF. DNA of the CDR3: TGCGCCAGCAGCTTGGAGGGGGCAGGGACTGAAGCTTTCTTT. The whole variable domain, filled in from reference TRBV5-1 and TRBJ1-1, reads KAGVTQTPRYLIKTRGQQVTLSCSPISGHRSVSWYQQTPGQGLQFLFEYFSETQRNKGNFPGRFSGRQFSNSRSEMNVSTLELGDSALYLCASSLEGAGTEAFFGQGTRLTVV.